These T cell receptor beta chains were read from a single sample in a study of cytomegalovirus exposure and HLA in healthy donors. Profiled with immunoSEQ multiplex PCR; TCRdb holds only in-frame clones, not every one. The repertoire holds roughly 68,000 clones, with just over 95% as singletons. Sequencing input: PBMCs. The receptors come from a woman aged 18-29 years in good health and CMV-seropositive. The CDR3 runs from the conserved cysteine through the conserved F or W. A D gene is named only where the DNA matches it firmly. Not every row has a clone size; where given, it reads once, few, many or a size class.

CASSTIRDREHIQYF	TGTGCCAGCTCAACTATCCGGGACAGGGAACACATTCAGTACTTC	TRBV18	TRBJ2-4	-	TRBD1
CASGLAGGPGETQYF	TGCGCCAGCGGCCTAGCGGGAGGGCCCGGGGAGACCCAGTACTTC	TRBV5-1	TRBJ2-5	-	TRBD2
CASSPRMRVSEQYF	TGTGCCAGCAGCCCGAGGATGAGGGTTTCCGAGCAGTACTTC	TRBV2	TRBJ2-7	once	-
CASSRGSSTYEQYF	TGTGCCAGCAGCCGTGGTAGCTCCACCTACGAGCAGTACTTC	TRBV21-1	TRBJ2-7	-	-
CASSLVLPEQFF	TGTGCCAGCAGCTTAGTACTCCCCGAGCAGTTCTTC	TRBV7-2	TRBJ2-1	-	-
CASYSLGASTDTQYF	TGTGCCAGCTACAGCCTGGGTGCTAGCACAGATACGCAGTATTTT	TRBV28	TRBJ2-3	-	-
CATSREGSRGDTQYF	TGTGCCACCAGCAGAGAGGGGTCTCGGGGAGATACGCAGTATTTT	TRBV15	TRBJ2-3	-	-
CASSSKVLAGDRGETQYF	TGCGCCAGCAGCTCCAAGGTCCTAGCGGGAGATCGGGGGGAGACCCAGTACTTC	TRBV5-1	TRBJ2-5	-	TRBD2
CASRSDRGHSNQPQHF	TGTGCCAGCCGATCGGACAGGGGGCATAGCAATCAGCCCCAGCATTTT	TRBV10-3	TRBJ1-5	once	TRBD1
CATKSAGLYDEQYF	TGTGCCACTAAGTCTGCGGGACTTTACGACGAGCAGTACTTC	TRBV7-2	TRBJ2-7	-	-
CASSQSTTANSGANVLTF	TGTGCCAGCAGCCAATCTACGACAGCTAACTCTGGGGCCAACGTCCTGACTTTC	TRBV11-3	TRBJ2-6	-	-
CASSQLASDTQYF	TGTGCCAGCAGCCAGCTAGCTTCCGATACGCAGTATTTT	TRBV14	TRBJ2-3	-	-
CASSPGTSGRAFEQYF	TGTGCCAGCTCACCCGGGACTAGCGGGAGGGCCTTCGAGCAGTACTTC	TRBV18	TRBJ2-7	-	TRBD2
CASGPGQGAYEQYF	TGTGCCAGCGGACCGGGACAGGGAGCCTACGAGCAGTACTTC	TRBV5-4	TRBJ2-7	-	TRBD1
CATLAGEQFF	TGTGCCACCCTAGCGGGAGAGCAGTTCTTC	TRBV6-4	TRBJ2-1	-	TRBD2
CASRQGDSSYNEQFF	TGTGCCAGCAGACAGGGCGACAGCTCCTACAATGAGCAGTTCTTC	TRBV6-4	TRBJ2-1	-	-
CASRVGTDTETQYF	TGTGCCAGCAGAGTAGGGACAGATACGGAGACCCAGTACTTC	TRBV2	TRBJ2-5	-	TRBD1
CASSSGLVGNEQFF	TGTGCCAGCAGTTCAGGGCTGGTTGGCAATGAGCAGTTCTTC	TRBV28	TRBJ2-1	-	-
CASSVSPYTEAFF	TGTGCCAGCAGTGTCAGTCCATACACTGAAGCTTTCTTT	TRBV2	TRBJ1-1	-	-
CASSQGASNEQFF	TGTGCCAGCAGCCAAGGGGCCAGCAATGAGCAGTTCTTC	TRBV4-2	TRBJ2-1	-	-
CASSQQAAGNTIYF	TGTGCCAGCAGCCAGCAGGCTGCCGGAAACACCATATATTTT	TRBV14	TRBJ1-3	-	-
CASSEIVVAGRTYEQYF	TGTGCCAGCAGTGAAATCGTAGTAGCGGGTCGAACCTACGAGCAGTACTTC	TRBV2	TRBJ2-7	-	TRBD2
CASSLAGSHEQYF	TGTGCCAGCAGCTTAGCAGGGTCCCACGAGCAGTACTTC	TRBV11-2	TRBJ2-7	-	-
CASSIDRDSLYEQYF	TGTGCCAGTAGTATAGACCGGGACAGCCTTTACGAGCAGTACTTC	TRBV19	TRBJ2-7	-	TRBD1
CASSLERGGFYEQYF	TGTGCCAGCAGCTTAGAAAGGGGTGGTTTCTACGAGCAGTACTTC	TRBV7-2	TRBJ2-7	-	-
CASCGDANTGELFF	TGTGCCAGTTGCGGGGACGCGAACACCGGGGAGCTGTTTTTT	TRBV9	TRBJ2-2	-	-
CASSIAGYGYTF	TGTGCCAGTAGTATTGCAGGTTATGGCTACACCTTC	TRBV19	TRBJ1-2	-	-
CASSQVGMKLYGYTF	TGCGCCAGCAGCCAAGTAGGTATGAAACTATATGGCTACACCTTC	TRBV4-1	TRBJ1-2	-	-